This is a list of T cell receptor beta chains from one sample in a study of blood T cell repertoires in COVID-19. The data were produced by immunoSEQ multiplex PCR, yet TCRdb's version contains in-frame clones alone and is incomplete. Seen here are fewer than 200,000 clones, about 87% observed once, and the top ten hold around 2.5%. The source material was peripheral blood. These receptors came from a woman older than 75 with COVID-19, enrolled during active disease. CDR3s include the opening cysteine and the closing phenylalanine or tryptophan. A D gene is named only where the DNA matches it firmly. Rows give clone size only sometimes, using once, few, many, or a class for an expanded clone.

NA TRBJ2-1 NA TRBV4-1 TGCGCCAGCAGCCAAGTTTTCGGGACACCGAAAGTTTATGAGCAGTTCTTC CASSQVFGTPKVYEQFF
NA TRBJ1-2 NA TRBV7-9 TGTGCCAGCAGCTTATGGGGGGAGTATGGCTACACCTTC CASSLWGEYGYTF
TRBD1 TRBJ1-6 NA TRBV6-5 TGTGCCAGCAGGCTGGGACAGTATAATTCACCCCTCCACTTT CASRLGQYNSPLHF
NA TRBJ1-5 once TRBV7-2 TGTGCCAGCAGCTTATTCGGACAGAGCAATCAGCCCCAGCATTTT CASSLFGQSNQPQHF
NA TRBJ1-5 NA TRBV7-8 TGTGCCAGCAGCCCCCCCGGGAGCAATCAGCCCCAGCATTTT CASSPPGSNQPQHF
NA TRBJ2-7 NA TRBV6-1 TGTGCCAGCAGTGAAGCGCAGGGGACGGGACACGAGCAGTACTTC CASSEAQGTGHEQYF
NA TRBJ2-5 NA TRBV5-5 TGTGCCAGCAGCTTGTACCCCGAGGAGACCCAGTACTTC CASSLYPEETQYF
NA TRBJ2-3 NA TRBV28 TGTGCCAGCAGTCCGCCCTCCCCCGGTGTGCAGTATTTT CASSPPSPGVQYF
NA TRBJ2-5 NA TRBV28 TGTGCCACCAGCCGGGCGGGCCAAGAGACCCAGTACTTC CATSRAGQETQYF
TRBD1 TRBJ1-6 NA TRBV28 TGTGCCAGCAGCTTGCCTGGACAGGGAAATTCACCCCTCCACTTT CASSLPGQGNSPLHF
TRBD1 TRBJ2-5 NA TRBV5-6 TGTGCCAGCAGCTTGGATGACAGGGGTAAAGAGACCCAGTACTTC CASSLDDRGKETQYF
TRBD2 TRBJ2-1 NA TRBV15 TGTGCCACCAGCAGAGATCATGGTAGCGGGAACCCCTACAATGAGCAGTTCTTC CATSRDHGSGNPYNEQFF
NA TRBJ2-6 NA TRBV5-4 TGTGCCAGCAGCTTGGGGGGGCGAACTGGGGCCAACGTCCTGACTTTC CASSLGGRTGANVLTF
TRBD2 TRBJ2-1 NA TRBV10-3 TGTGCCATCAGTGAGCGGCGGGAGTGGTTCTTC CAISERREWFF
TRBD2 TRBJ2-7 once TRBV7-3 TGTGCCAGCAGCTTAGATGCGAGCGGGAGCTCCTACGAGCAGTACTTC CASSLDASGSSYEQYF
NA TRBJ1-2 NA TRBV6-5 TGTGCCAGCAGAATGGGACACTCCTATGGCTACACCTTC CASRMGHSYGYTF
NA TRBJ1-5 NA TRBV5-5 TGTGCCAGCAGCTTGGGCCAGGGGTTCAATCAGCCCCAGCATTTT CASSLGQGFNQPQHF
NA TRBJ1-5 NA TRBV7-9 TGTGCCAGCAGCTTAGACAGCCCCAATCAGCCCCAGCATTTT CASSLDSPNQPQHF
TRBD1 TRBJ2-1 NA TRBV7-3 TGTGCCAGCAGCTTAGACCGGACAGGGTGGGATGAGCAGTTCTTC CASSLDRTGWDEQFF
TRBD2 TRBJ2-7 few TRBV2 TGTGCCAGCAGTCCTCAACCGGGACTAGCGGGAGGTGAGCAGTACTTC CASSPQPGLAGGEQYF
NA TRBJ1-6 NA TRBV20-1 TGCAGTGCGGGAGCGGGGTCACCCCTCCACTTT CSAGAGSPLHF
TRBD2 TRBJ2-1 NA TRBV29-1 TGCAGCTCCGGGACTAGCGGGAGTGTATCCTACAATGAGCAGTTCTTC CSSGTSGSVSYNEQFF